This T cell receptor (beta chain) was recovered during a study of blood T cells in healthy people across ages. The overall study: Template-switching capture recovered about one barcoded beta molecule per two T cells. Study outcomes and limitations: Donor CMV status was unknown, possibly confounding expanded clonotype changes. Without sorted subsets, naive and antigen-experienced compartments could not be conclusively compared.

V lost 5 bases and J lost 1, with 12 bases in between. Germline CDR1 is MNHEY and CDR2 is SVGEGT. This CDR3 comprises 14 residues. Together with a sample-barcoded 5' primer, a J-beta primer mix was included in a second PCR lasting about 7 to 12 cycles. TCRdb called the 5' RACE reads again in MiXCR, with one record for every CDR3 protein. Of roughly 2 million distinct CDR3 sequences listed, roughly 50% are singletons. Worth noting for this clonotype: The antigen remains undetermined.

This sequence joins TRBV6-2 or TRBV6-3 and TRBJ2-7; D could derive from TRBD1 or TRBD2 (5 bases each). The sequenced sample consisted of blood. The TCR was taken from a woman aged 40 to 49 in good health. CDR3 sequence: CASSAARESYEQYF. The CDR3 region has the DNA TGTGCCAGCAGTGCCGCCAGGGAGTCCTACGAGCAGTACTTC.